The T cell receptor beta chain under discussion was sequenced for a study of T cell responses to AZD1222 COVID-19 vaccine. Study background: Pooled samples include second doses given at about 4 or 12 weeks. Regarding the study as a whole: Following two doses of AZD1222, Spike-specific TCR breadth and depth rose. Clonal diversity was possibly underestimated; the donors were predominantly white British and more often female.

Measured with immunoSEQ multiplex PCR; TCRdb has only the in-frame clones, and not every one. The sample includes fewer than 150,000 clones, about 85% of them seen just once. Germline values: CDR1 MNHEY, CDR2 SMNVEV (reference sequence). The CDR3 consists of 14 residues. Deletions cut 10 bases from V and 0 bases from J, with 15 bases between. Concerning this clone: The antigen remains unidentified.

The material sequenced was peripheral blood, taken on day 0 of AZD1222 vaccination. This receptor was obtained from an adult in good health. The rearrangement links TRBV27 to TRBJ1-2; D possibly corresponds to TRBD1 (5 bases). This chain's CDR3 is CATARRDANYGYTF. Written as DNA, the CDR3 is TGTGCCACCGCCCGAAGGGACGCTAACTATGGCTACACCTTC.